This T cell receptor (beta chain) was captured in a study of blood T cell repertoires in COVID-19 (dated by TCRdb to about 2020). Some background on the complete study: The collaborator samples originated in the United States, Italy and Spain and spanned the acute and convalescent phases of COVID-19. The prospective study material was composed of cDNA or gDNA derived from T cells, B-cell-depleted T cells, or PBMCs. The dataset comprised deeply sampled blood TCRbeta repertoires from subjects exposed to, actively infected with, or recovered from COVID-19. The repertoires were released in a freely available public database meant as a resource for research on the immune response to SARS-CoV-2. The samples were drawn from two sources: the first 160 participants of the ongoing ImmuneRACE study, and fewer than 1,500 subjects contributed by 6 global collaborators. The sample metadata nearly always contained a de-identified subject ID, COVID-19 status, age in years and sex. Where available, HLA class I and class II types were obtained from metadata supplied by the sample provider rather than from assay-based typing. The full study reports these points: The quantity of clinical and demographic metadata differed by source and by participant and was supplied without curation.

TCRbeta CDR3 regions were amplified from genomic DNA by means of the immunoSEQ Assay, a bias-controlled multiplex PCR. The authors processed their data as follows. The number of nucleated cells in each sample was estimated from the amplification of reference gene primers within the assay. Sequence reads were collapsed and filtered to measure the absolute abundance of every unique TCRbeta CDR3 rearrangement. Productive Simpson clonality was computed per sample as the square root of Simpson's diversity index over productive rearrangements. TCRdb took over this immuneACCESS table, retaining in-frame rearrangements with V and J assigned. Such tables are incomplete; in checked studies, under half of the missing clones stem from an unresolved V gene, and the remainder is unexplained. Clone size and the V and J calls come from that table; the DNA yielded D and trimming. The sample table holds some 180,000 clones, of which about 89% were seen once. The ten biggest clones cover 6.7% of the sample.

Its CDR3 holds 12 amino acids, cysteine through phenylalanine. The DNA shown is the 36-base CDR3, in frame from base 1. CDR1 and CDR2 are read off the germline V gene as SGHRS and YFSETQ. V is reduced by 4 bases and J by 9 bases, leaving a spacing of 11 bases between them. The table lists this clone with a count of one. Its binding antigen is unknown. Base qualities were left out, and no much larger clone turns up one base away. Whole blood was collected in K2EDTA tubes by collaborating institutions according to the institutions' own protocols. Collaborator samples were shipped for TCRbeta analysis as frozen whole blood, isolated PBMCs, or DNA extracted from either sample type.

The sequence was collected from a man in his forties or fifties with acute or convalescent COVID-19. The chain joins TRBV5-1 to TRBJ2-1, and the D gene may be TRBD2, 6 bases matching. The specimen sequenced was peripheral blood. In nucleotide form, the sequence is TGCGCCAGCAGCACGGACGGGAGTGAGCAGTTCTTC. It translates to CASSTDGSEQFF.